This T cell receptor beta chain was identified during a study of blood T cell repertoires in COVID-19. Participants reported their clinical history, and cohort assignment relied on those reports. Losses at the gene ends were 5 bases for V and 5 bases for J; bases not matched to a gene: 6. Germline V CDR1 and CDR2: SGHVS, FNYEAQ. The CDR3 spans 15 residues. In the authors' workflow: Using reference gene primer amplification, nucleated cell counts were estimated. The table came from immunoSEQ multiplex PCR; TCRdb's copy has only in-frame clones and leaves some out. V and J calls and clone size are as listed in that table; D and trimming were resolved from the DNA. Of approximately 170,000 clones in the sample, more than 70% were seen once.

Sequenced input: PBMCs or T cells enriched from blood (not recorded which). The chain links TRBV7-6 to TRBJ2-3, with 11 positions matching TRBD2. The clonotype was recovered from a woman aged 50 to 60 in a cohort exposed to, infected with or recovered from COVID-19 (not recorded which). The CDR3 bases are TGTGCCAGCAGCCCCGGGACTAGCGGCCGAGATACGCAGTATTTT. It codes for CASSPGTSGRDTQYF.